The entry below gives a single TCR beta chain sequence along with its context. Its antigen is unidentified. This entry is derived from a study of cytotoxic CD8 clonotypes in ibrutinib-treated CLL. Study background: Of a cohort that held around 10 relapsed/refractory and fewer than 16 treatment-naive patients, fewer than 18 were IGHV unmutated. The response samples were taken once patients had been treated for a median of about 12 months, range 6 to 36.

Study-wide results and limits: Public clonotypes, found uncommonly, either contracted or stayed stable on treatment.

Germline CDR1 is KGHSH and CDR2 is LQKENI. This CDR3 has 15 residues. V lost 3 bases and J 0 bases, leaving 9 bases between the germline ends. The targeted sequencing depth was 1 in 200,000 to 1 in 1 million T cells. This table comes from immunoSEQ multiplex PCR, and its TCRdb copy is limited to in-frame clones, with some not included. The table includes roughly 250,000 clones, around 70% detected once. The receptor's source is a human donor with chronic lymphocytic leukemia. The source material was PBMCs, sampled after 24 months of ibrutinib treatment. The V call is TRBV18, the J call TRBJ2-1; perhaps TRBD2 as D (6 bases). DNA of the CDR3: TGTGCCAGCTCACCCACGGGAGTCTCCTACAATGAGCAGTTCTTC. Translated, it gives CASSPTGVSYNEQFF. Supplemented by reference TRBV18 and TRBJ2-1, the full variable domain reads NAGVMQNPRHLVRRRGQEARLRCSPMKGHSHVYWYRQLPEEGLKFMVYLQKENIIDESGMPKERFSAEFPKEGPSILRIQQVVRGDSAAYFCASSPTGVSYNEQFFGPGTRLTVL.